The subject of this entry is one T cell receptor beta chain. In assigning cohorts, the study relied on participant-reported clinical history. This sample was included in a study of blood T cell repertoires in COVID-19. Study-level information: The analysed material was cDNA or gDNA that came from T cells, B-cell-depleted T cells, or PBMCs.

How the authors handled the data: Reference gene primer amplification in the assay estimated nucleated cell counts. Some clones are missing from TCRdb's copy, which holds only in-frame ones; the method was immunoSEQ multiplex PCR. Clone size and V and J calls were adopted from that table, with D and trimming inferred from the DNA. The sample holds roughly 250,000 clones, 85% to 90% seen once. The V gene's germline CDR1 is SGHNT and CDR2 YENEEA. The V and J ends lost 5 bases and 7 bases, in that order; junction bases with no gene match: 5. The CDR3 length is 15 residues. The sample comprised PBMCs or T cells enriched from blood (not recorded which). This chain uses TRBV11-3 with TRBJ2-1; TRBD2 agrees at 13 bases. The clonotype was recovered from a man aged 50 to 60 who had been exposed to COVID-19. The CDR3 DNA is TGTGCCAGCAGCGAACTAGCGGGAGGGAGGAATGAGCAGTTCTTC. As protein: CASSELAGGRNEQFF.